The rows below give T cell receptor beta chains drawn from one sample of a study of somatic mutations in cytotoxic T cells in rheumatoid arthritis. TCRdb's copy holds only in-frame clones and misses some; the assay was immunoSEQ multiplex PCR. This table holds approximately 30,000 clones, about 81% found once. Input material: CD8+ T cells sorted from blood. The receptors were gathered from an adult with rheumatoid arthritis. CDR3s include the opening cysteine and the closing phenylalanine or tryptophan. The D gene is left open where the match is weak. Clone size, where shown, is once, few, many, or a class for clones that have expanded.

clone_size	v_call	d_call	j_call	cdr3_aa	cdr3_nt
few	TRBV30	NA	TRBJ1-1	CAWSPGNTEAFF	TGTGCCTGGAGTCCAGGGAACACTGAAGCTTTCTTT
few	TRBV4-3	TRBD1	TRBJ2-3	CASSHSGDRGRPDTQYF	TGCGCCAGCAGCCACTCAGGGGACAGGGGGCGCCCAGATACGCAGTATTTT
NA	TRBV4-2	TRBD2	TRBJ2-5	CASSQGLAGGPETQYF	TGTGCCAGCAGCCAAGGGTTAGCGGGAGGGCCGGAGACCCAGTACTTC
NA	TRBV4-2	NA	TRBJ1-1	CASSQDVRWGDNEAEAFF	TGTGCCAGCAGCCAAGATGTGAGGTGGGGGGATAATGAGGCTGAAGCTTTCTTT
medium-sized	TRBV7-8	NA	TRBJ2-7	CASSREGTYEQYF	TGTGCCAGCAGCCGAGAGGGCACCTACGAGCAGTACTTC
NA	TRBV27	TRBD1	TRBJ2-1	CASSSPTGGNEQFF	TGTGCCAGCAGTTCTCCGACAGGGGGCAATGAGCAGTTCTTC
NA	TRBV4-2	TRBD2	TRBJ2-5	CASSQEGTSRETQYF	TGTGCCAGCAGCCAAGAAGGGACTAGTCGGGAGACCCAGTACTTC
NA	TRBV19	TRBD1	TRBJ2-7	CAVGQGAEQYF	TGTGCCGTGGGACAGGGAGCGGAGCAGTACTTC
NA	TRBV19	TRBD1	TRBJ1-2	CASSTPGQLNYGYTF	TGTGCCAGTAGTACACCGGGACAGCTGAACTATGGCTACACCTTC
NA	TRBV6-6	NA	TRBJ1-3	CASSYNPGNTIYF	TGTGCCAGCAGTTACAACCCTGGAAACACCATATATTTT
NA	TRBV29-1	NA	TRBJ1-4	CSVEPLGTFNEKLFF	TGCAGCGTTGAACCCCTGGGGACTTTTAATGAAAAACTGTTTTTT
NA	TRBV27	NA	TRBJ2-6	CASSSQGPSGANVLTF	TGTGCCAGCAGTTCCCAGGGGCCCTCTGGGGCCAACGTCCTGACTTTC
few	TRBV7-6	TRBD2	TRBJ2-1	CASSATGGIEQFF	TGTGCCAGCAGCGCAACGGGAGGGATTGAGCAGTTCTTC
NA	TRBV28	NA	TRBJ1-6	CASSYTGRQSPLHF	TGTGCCAGCAGTTATACAGGGCGTCAGTCACCCCTCCACTTT
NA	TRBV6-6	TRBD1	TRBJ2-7	CASSLRGPSGYEQYF	TGTGCCAGCAGCCTCAGGGGGCCATCAGGCTACGAGCAGTACTTC
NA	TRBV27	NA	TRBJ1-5	CASSLGSLGQPQHF	TGTGCCAGCAGTTTAGGCAGCCTCGGGCAGCCCCAGCATTTT
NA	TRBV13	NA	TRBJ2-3	CASSFRGDGTDTQYF	TGTGCCAGCAGCTTCAGGGGAGACGGGACAGATACGCAGTATTTT
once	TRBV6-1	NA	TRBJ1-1	CASSVNTEAFF	TGTGCCAGTTCAGTGAACACTGAAGCTTTCTTT
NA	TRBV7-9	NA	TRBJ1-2	CASSSLTGLLDGYTF	TGTGCCAGCAGCTCCCTAACGGGACTCCTGGATGGCTACACCTTC